This T cell receptor beta chain was documented in a study of blood T cell repertoires in COVID-19. J gave up 5 bases and V 5 bases, and 9 bases lay outside the gene matches. The CDR3 has 15 residues. CDR1 is SNHLY and CDR2 is FYNNEI in the germline V gene. Repertoires were generated with immunoSEQ multiplex PCR, while TCRdb's copy carries only in-frame clones and drops some. The sample includes 35,000 to 45,000 clones, 85% to 90% of them seen just once. The rearrangement links TRBV2 to TRBJ2-1; 7 bases are a match to TRBD2. This TCR was sampled from a man in his 60s with acute or convalescent COVID-19. The source material was peripheral blood. The CDR3 protein is CASSPEREGNNEQFF. The CDR3 coding sequence is TGTGCCAGCAGTCCTGAGCGGGAAGGGAACAATGAGCAGTTCTTC. The whole variable domain, remainder taken from reference TRBV2 and TRBJ2-1, is EPEVTQTPSHQVTQMGQEVILRCVPISNHLYFYWYRQILGQKVEFLVSFYNNEISEKSEIFDDQFSVERPDGSNFTLKIRSTKLEDSAMYFCASSPEREGNNEQFFGPGTRLTVL.